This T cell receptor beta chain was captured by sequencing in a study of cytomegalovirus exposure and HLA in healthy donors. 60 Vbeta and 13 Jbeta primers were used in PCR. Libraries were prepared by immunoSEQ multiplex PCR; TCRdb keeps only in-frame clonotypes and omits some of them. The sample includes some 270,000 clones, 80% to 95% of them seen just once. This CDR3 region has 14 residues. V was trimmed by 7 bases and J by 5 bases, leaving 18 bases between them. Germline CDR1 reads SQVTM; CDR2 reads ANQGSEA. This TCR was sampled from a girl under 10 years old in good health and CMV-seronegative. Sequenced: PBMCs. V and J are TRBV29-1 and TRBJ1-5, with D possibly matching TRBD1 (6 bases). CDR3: CSATFGTRYQPQHF. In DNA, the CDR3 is TGCAGCGCGACTTTTGGGACAAGATATCAGCCCCAGCATTTT.